This T cell receptor beta chain was observed in a study of T cell responses to AZD1222 COVID-19 vaccine. Findings and limits, study-wide: Just 5 to 7 people given AZD1222 tested seropositive at baseline.

Clones were sequenced by immunoSEQ multiplex PCR, and TCRdb holds only the in-frame ones, with some missing. This repertoire shows under 200,000 clones, roughly 94% found once; its top ten account for about 0.64%. V was clipped by 6 bases and J by 12 bases; unmatched bases: 13. Germline values: CDR1 SGHAT, CDR2 FQNNGV. The CDR3 extends over 14 amino acids. Worth noting for this clone: The antigen remains unidentified.

The source of this sequence is an adult in good health. Sequenced here: peripheral blood, sampled on day 0 of AZD1222 vaccination. The chain uses TRBV11-2 and TRBJ2-1, with 8 positions matching TRBD2. DNA for the CDR3: TGTGCCAGCAGAGGACTAGCTTCTCCCCGGGGGCAGTTCTTC. Protein: CASRGLASPRGQFF.